Listed below are T cell receptor beta chains from one sample, sequenced in a study of tumor-infiltrating lymphocytes in oesophageal squamous cell carcinoma. TCRdb independently ran MiXCR on the PCR reads; one entry per CDR3 protein. The sample holds roughly 10,000 distinct CDR3 sequences, approximately 60% seen once. The material sequenced was esophageal tumor tissue. The origin of the receptors is a female donor with esophageal squamous cell carcinoma. The CDR3 runs from the conserved cysteine through the conserved F or W. Fields, in order: V gene, clone size, D gene, J gene, CDR3 DNA, CDR3 protein. The D gene is left open where the match is weak. Clone size is not always given. Where it is, it says once, few, many or a class for expanded clones.

TRBV27	.	TRBD2	TRBJ2-4	TGTGCCAGCAGTTTATCGAGCGGGACCAAAAACATTCAGTACTTC	CASSLSSGTKNIQYF
TRBV11-2	.	.	TRBJ2-1	TGTGCCAGCAGCTTAGAACCGTCAATGTTCGGGCAGTTCTTC	CASSLEPSMFGQFF
TRBV12-3/TRBV12-4	medium-sized	.	TRBJ1-4	TGTGCCAGCAGTCTAGGACAGAATGAAAAACTGTTTTTT	CASSLGQNEKLFF
TRBV7-6	.	TRBD1	TRBJ1-1	TGTGCCAGCAGCTTAGAACAGGGGATGGTCACTGAAGCTTTCTTT	CASSLEQGMVTEAFF
TRBV7-6	.	.	TRBJ1-2	TGTGCCAGCAGCTTAGGGGACAACTATGGCTACACCTTC	CASSLGDNYGYTF
TRBV6-2/TRBV6-3	.	.	TRBJ2-5	TGTGCCAGCATTCCCACGGGGCAAGAGACCCAGTACTTC	CASIPTGQETQYF
TRBV27	.	TRBD2	TRBJ2-4	TGTGCCAGCAGTTTGCTAGCGGGGAAAAACATTCAGTACTTC	CASSLLAGKNIQYF
TRBV7-2	large	TRBD1	TRBJ2-7	TGTGCCAGCAGCCACCCCGGGACAGGAACCTACGAGCAGTACTTC	CASSHPGTGTYEQYF
TRBV7-8	.	.	TRBJ2-3	TGTGCCAGCAGCTTATGGGACTTTACAGATACGCAGTATTTT	CASSLWDFTDTQYF
TRBV7-3	.	.	TRBJ2-1	TGTGCCAGCAGCTTACTACAGAGCTCCTACAATGAGCAGTTCTTC	CASSLLQSSYNEQFF
TRBV6-6	.	.	TRBJ2-6	TGTGCCAGCAGTTTGGTGTTAGGGACGGGGTTCACCCCTCCACTTCGGTTC	CASSLVLGTGFTPPLRF
TRBV7-6	.	TRBD2	TRBJ2-3	TGTGCCAGCAGTTCCACTAGCGAAAGCTCCTACAATGAGCAGTATTTT	CASSSTSESSYNEQYF
TRBV7-3	.	TRBD2	TRBJ2-7	TGTGCCAGCAGCTTAGCGGGGGGATCCTACGAGCAGTACTTC	CASSLAGGSYEQYF
TRBV7-2	.	.	TRBJ2-1	TGTGCCAGCAGCCCGAGACTTTCGGAAGAGACCCAGTTCTTC	CASSPRLSEETQFF
TRBV7-6	few	.	TRBJ2-7	TGTGCCAGCAGCTTAGACCCTTTTAGCGAGCAGTACTTC	CASSLDPFSEQYF
TRBV11-2	.	TRBD2	TRBJ2-3	TGTGCCAGCAGCTTAGCGGGGGGATCTGGAGAGACCCAGTATTTT	CASSLAGGSGETQYF
TRBV7-8	few	TRBD1	TRBJ1-2	TGTGCCAGCAGCTCAGAAGACGGGACAGGGGCTGGCTACACCTTC	CASSSEDGTGAGYTF
TRBV6-1	few	TRBD2	TRBJ2-1	TGTGCCATCAGGACTAGCGGCTCGAATGAGCAGTTCTTC	CAIRTSGSNEQFF
TRBV5-1	.	TRBD2	TRBJ2-1	TGCGCCAGCAGCGGAGGACTAGCGGGGGGCGGCTCCTACAATGAGCAGTTCTTC	CASSGGLAGGGSYNEQFF
TRBV7-2	.	.	TRBJ2-5	TGTGCCAGCAGCTTGGGGCGGACTTCAGAGACCCAGTACTTC	CASSLGRTSETQYF
TRBV18	many	.	TRBJ2-2	TGTGCCAGCTCACCGAACTCCCGGGGCGGGGAGCTGTTTTTT	CASSPNSRGGELFF
TRBV7-9	large	TRBD1	TRBJ2-1	TGTGCCAGCAGCTCACGACGACAGGGGGATAGGAATGAGCAGTTCTTC	CASSSRRQGDRNEQFF
TRBV7-9	many	TRBD2	TRBJ2-3	TGTGCCAGCAGCCTTGGACTAGCAGGAGATACGCAGTATTTT	CASSLGLAGDTQYF
TRBV28	.	TRBD2	TRBJ2-1	TGTGCCAGCAGTTTGCGCCTTGCGGGAGCGGGCAATGAGCAGTTCTTC	CASSLRLAGAGNEQFF
TRBV7-4	.	.	TRBJ2-1	TGTGCCAGCAGCTTAATGGAGGGGCCCTACAATGAGCAGTTCTTC	CASSLMEGPYNEQFF
TRBV20-1	many	.	TRBJ2-7	TGCAGTGCTAGAGTAGCTCGCGGGCGCTACAATGAGCAGTACTTC	CSARVARGRYNEQYF
TRBV19	few	.	TRBJ2-5	TGTGCCAGTAGTCTGGCCCCTAGGGAGACCCAGTACTTC	CASSLAPRETQYF
TRBV7-6	.	TRBD2	TRBJ2-1	TGTGCTAGCAGCTTAGGTAGCGGGTTTGGTAATGAGCAGTTCTTC	CASSLGSGFGNEQFF
TRBV6-1	medium-sized	TRBD1	TRBJ1-2	TGTGCCAGCAGTCTTGAGTTCGGGACAGCCTATGGCTACACCTTC	CASSLEFGTAYGYTF
TRBV6-2/TRBV6-3	.	.	TRBJ2-7	TGTGCCAGCACCTCTCTTGGACTAACGCACAATGAGCAGTACTTC	CASTSLGLTHNEQYF
TRBV6-2/TRBV6-3	.	.	TRBJ2-4	TGTGCCAGTGCTAAGCAAGCGGAAAACATTCAGTACTTC	CASAKQAENIQYF
TRBV7-2	few	TRBD2	TRBJ2-5	TGTGCCAGCAGCCTCGGACTAGCGGGAGATCAAGAGACCCAGTACTTC	CASSLGLAGDQETQYF
TRBV6-5	.	TRBD2	TRBJ2-3	TGTGCCAGCAGTGATCGGACTAGCAACACAGATACGCAGTATTTT	CASSDRTSNTDTQYF
TRBV10-3	.	TRBD1	TRBJ1-2	TGTGCCATCAGTGAGGCCGACAGGGGGCAAATTGGCTACACCTTC	CAISEADRGQIGYTF
TRBV12-3/TRBV12-4	medium-sized	.	TRBJ1-3	TGTGCCAGCAGTTTACAGGGGTTCTACTCTGGAAACACCATATATTTT	CASSLQGFYSGNTIYF
TRBV7-9	.	.	TRBJ2-3	TGTGCCAGCAGCTTAGGAAGGGGGAGGGCCCAAGATACGCAGTATTTT	CASSLGRGRAQDTQYF
TRBV7-2	few	.	TRBJ2-7	TGTGCCAGCAGCCCGTACAGAGGAGTCGAGCAGTACTTC	CASSPYRGVEQYF
TRBV7-2	.	.	TRBJ1-6	TGTGCCAGCAGCTTAATGTCTAGCGGGAGTGTGGCGCAGTACTTT	CASSLMSSGSVAQYF
TRBV7-3	.	TRBD1	TRBJ2-7	TGTGCCAGCAGCGAGACAGGGTTTGGCGAGCAGTACTTC	CASSETGFGEQYF
TRBV6-8	.	TRBD1	TRBJ2-7	TGTGCCAGCGGGACAGGGGTGGATGGGGCCTACGAGCAGTACTTC	CASGTGVDGAYEQYF
TRBV7-2	hyperexpanded	.	TRBJ1-5	TGTGCCAGCAGCTTAGCGAAGAATCAGCCCCAGCATTTT	CASSLAKNQPQHF
TRBV7-3	.	TRBD2	TRBJ2-1	TGTGCCAGCAGCTCCGGACTAGCGGGAGGGGAGCAGTTCTTC	CASSSGLAGGEQFF
TRBV6-6	.	TRBD1	TRBJ1-5	TGTGCCAGCACCCTCTACAGGGGAGGCAATCAGCCCCAGCATTTT	CASTLYRGGNQPQHF
TRBV24-1	.	.	TRBJ1-5	TGTGCCACCAGTGAGGACACAGGGTTAAATCAGCCCCAGCATTTT	CATSEDTGLNQPQHF
TRBV12-3/TRBV12-4	.	.	TRBJ2-3	TGTGCCAGCAGTTATGTGTGGGACAGCACAGATACGCAGTATTTT	CASSYVWDSTDTQYF
TRBV7-2	many	TRBD2	TRBJ2-3	TGTGCCAGCAGCACCCGACTAGCGGGAGGGTCAGATACGCAGTATTTT	CASSTRLAGGSDTQYF
TRBV7-6	once	TRBD1	TRBJ2-7	TGTGCCAGCAGCTCACAAACGGGACAGGGCTCCTACGAGCAGTACTTC	CASSSQTGQGSYEQYF
TRBV11-2	.	.	TRBJ2-7	TGTGCCAGCAGCTTATTGGGCCCCCATGGGCAGTACTTC	CASSLLGPHGQYF
TRBV7-3	.	.	TRBJ2-4	TGTGCCAGCACCGTGGGGAGCTCCTACAATGAGCAGTACTTC	CASTVGSSYNEQYF
TRBV12-3/TRBV12-4	.	TRBD1	TRBJ2-1	TGTGCCAGCAGTCCGGACAGGAATGAGCAGTTCTTC	CASSPDRNEQFF